The T cell receptor (beta chain) described here comes from a study of blood T cell repertoires in COVID-19. Measured with immunoSEQ multiplex PCR; TCRdb has only the in-frame clones, and not every one. The sample records about 160,000 clones, 75% to 90% being singletons. The CDR3 totals 15 residues. The germline V gene encodes CDR1 SGDLS and CDR2 YYNGEE. V gave up 2 bases and J gave up 5 bases; unmatched junction bases: 3. Sequenced: peripheral blood. The origin of this receptor is an elderly woman with active or convalescent COVID-19. The V gene is TRBV9, the J gene TRBJ2-1, with 11 bases matching TRBD2. The CDR3 nucleotides are TGTGCCAGCAGCGTTAGCGGGGGGGCTAACAATGAGCAGTTCTTC. Its protein product is CASSVSGGANNEQFF.